The entry below gives a single T cell receptor beta chain sequence along with its context. This specimen belongs to a study of blood T cell repertoires in COVID-19. Authors' methods: Researchers report that nucleated cell counts were estimated from reference gene primer amplification. Libraries were prepared by immunoSEQ multiplex PCR; TCRdb keeps only in-frame clonotypes and omits some of them. V, J and clone size were drawn from that table, and D and trimming were deduced from the DNA. This table holds roughly 300,000 clones, roughly nine tenths found once. From germline, CDR1 is SGDLS and CDR2 YYNGEE. The length of the CDR3 is 15 residues. Deletions cut 2 bases from V and 0 bases from J, with 10 bases between.

The sequenced sample consisted of PBMCs or T cells enriched from blood (not recorded which). This receptor was taken from a woman aged 25 to 45 who had recovered from COVID-19. This chain connects TRBV9 to TRBJ2-3; no firm D call. CDR3 in amino acids: CASSVAALSTDTQYF. The CDR3 region has the DNA TGTGCCAGCAGCGTCGCAGCGCTCAGCACAGATACGCAGTATTTT.